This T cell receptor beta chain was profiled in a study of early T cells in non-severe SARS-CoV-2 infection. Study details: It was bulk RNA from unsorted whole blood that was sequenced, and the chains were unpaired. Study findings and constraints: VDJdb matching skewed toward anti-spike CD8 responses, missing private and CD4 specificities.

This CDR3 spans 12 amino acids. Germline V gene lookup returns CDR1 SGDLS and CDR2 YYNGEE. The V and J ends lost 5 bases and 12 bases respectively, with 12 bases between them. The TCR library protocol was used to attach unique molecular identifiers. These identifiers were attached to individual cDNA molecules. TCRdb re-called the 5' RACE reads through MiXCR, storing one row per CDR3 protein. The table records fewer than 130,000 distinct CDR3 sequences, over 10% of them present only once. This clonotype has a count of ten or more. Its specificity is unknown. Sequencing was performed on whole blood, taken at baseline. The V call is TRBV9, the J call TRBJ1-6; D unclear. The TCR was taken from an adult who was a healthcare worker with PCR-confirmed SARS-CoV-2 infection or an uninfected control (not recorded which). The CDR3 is CASSRHDGPLHF. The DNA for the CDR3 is TGTGCCAGCAGTCGGCATGACGGACCCCTCCACTTT.